This passage covers 22 T cell receptor beta chains from one sample sequenced in a study of OX40 agonist ivuxolimab in advanced cancers. This table comes from immunoSEQ multiplex PCR, and its TCRdb copy is limited to in-frame clones, with some not included. The data contain under 95,000 clones, around 88% of them singletons. The sequences come from CD4+ or CD8+ T cells sorted from blood, collected in a trial of the OX40 agonist ivuxolimab. These receptors came from an adult with an advanced solid tumor such as melanoma, head and neck, liver or kidney cancer.

V is TRBV5-1 and J is TRBJ1-2, with a possible D match to TRBD1 (6 bases). Germline loops: CDR1 SGHRS, CDR2 YFSETQ. The V end was cut by 2 bases, the J end by 2 bases, with 13 bases between. This CDR3 is 15 amino acids long. The CDR3 spells CASSFTRQANYGYTF. The CDR3 nucleotides are TGCGCCAGCAGCTTCACCCGACAGGCGAACTATGGCTACACCTTC.

The chain joins TRBV4-2 to TRBJ2-7, with 14 nucleotides matching TRBD2. Germline values: CDR1 LGHNA, CDR2 YNFKEQ. CDR3 size: 17 residues. The V segment lost 0 bases and the J segment 0 bases; nucleotides outside the gene matches: 1. The CDR3 is CASSQDGTSGGSYEQYF. The CDR3 DNA sequence: TGTGCCAGCAGCCAAGATGGGACTAGCGGGGGCTCCTACGAGCAGTACTTC.

The chain couples TRBV28 to TRBJ2-4; the D gene is possibly TRBD1 (6 bases). The CDR3 is 15 amino acids. The V end was cut by 7 bases, the J end by 8 bases, with 21 bases between. Germline values: CDR1 MDHEN, CDR2 SYDVKM. The CDR3 reads CASTLSVPEGDIQYF. The CDR3 nucleotides are TGTGCCAGCACTCTATCGGTCCCCGAGGGGGACATTCAGTACTTC.

This rearrangement joins TRBV28 to TRBJ2-3; D gene uncertain. Trimming shortened V by 2 bases and J by 6 bases, and 6 bases separated the two germline ends. The CDR3 spans 12 residues. Germline CDR1 and CDR2: MDHEN and SYDVKM. CDR3 nucleotide sequence: TGTGCCAGCAGTTTAGGCTGGGATACGCAGTATTTT. This gives the protein CASSLGWDTQYF.

This clone was detected a few times. The chain recombines TRBV4-2 with TRBJ1-6; D is undetermined. The CDR3 has 15 amino acids. The germline V and J ends were trimmed by 4 bases and 7 bases, with 14 bases remaining between them. Germline CDR1 and CDR2: LGHNA and YNFKEQ. In DNA, the CDR3 is TGTGCCAGCAGCCTACATTCGACGCGGAATTCACCCCTCCACTTT. This codes for CASSLHSTRNSPLHF.

The gene calls are TRBV25-1 and TRBJ1-4, with unresolved D. In germline, CDR1 is MGHDK, CDR2 SYGVNS. CDR3 size: 15 residues. V was trimmed by 3 bases and J by 7 bases, leaving 15 bases between them. The CDR3 spells CASSEPGPAREKLFF. CDR3 nucleotide sequence: TGTGCCAGCAGTGAGCCCGGTCCAGCCCGTGAAAAACTGTTTTTT.

This clone has a single count. The chain has TRBV2 and TRBJ2-3; TRBD2 is a possible D gene (6 bases). Germline loops: CDR1 SNHLY, CDR2 FYNNEI. V shed 7 bases and J shed 6 bases, with 20 bases lying between them. The CDR3 spans 15 residues. The CDR3 DNA follows: TGTGCCAGCAAGGAGGGGACCCAAAGTGGGGATACGCAGTATTTT. Protein sequence: CASKEGTQSGDTQYF.

This clone was recorded only once. The chain carries TRBV7-2 and TRBJ1-6; 9 bases line up with TRBD1. CDR1 is SGHTA and CDR2 is FQGNSA in the germline V gene. The CDR3 extends over 14 amino acids. With V trimmed by 2 bases and J by 12 bases, 5 bases remained unmatched. CDR3 coding DNA: TGTGCCAGCAGCTTACTACAGGGGGCCTTACCCCTCCACTTT. Its protein product is CASSLLQGALPLHF.

This rearrangement joins TRBV6-5 to TRBJ2-3, with a weak D call TRBD2 (7 bases). Germline assignment: CDR1 MNHEY and CDR2 SVGAGI. Trimming left V 5 bases short and J 5 bases short, with 17 bases between. The CDR3 spans 15 residues. The CDR3 sequence is CASSAAGARVDTQYF. CDR3 DNA: TGTGCCAGCAGTGCGGCGGGGGCGAGAGTAGATACGCAGTATTTT.

The chain recombines TRBV29-1 with TRBJ2-2, with TRBD2 matching over 7 bases. This CDR3 comprises 14 residues. Germline-derived CDR1 and CDR2 are SQVTM and ANQGSEA. J was trimmed by 0 bases and V by 8 bases; bases with no gene match: 6. CDR3: CSSSSGSNTGELFF. The CDR3 coding sequence is TGCAGCTCCAGTAGCGGGTCGAACACCGGGGAGCTGTTTTTT.

J is TRBJ1-2 and V is TRBV19; possibly TRBD1 for D (5 bases). The germline V gene has CDR1 LNHDA and CDR2 SQIVND (reference sequence). V lost 4 bases to trimming and J lost 0 bases, with 15 bases between them. This CDR3 has 16 amino acids. CDR3 amino acids: CASSKGHHLANYGYTF. The CDR3 bases are TGTGCCAGTAGTAAAGGACACCACTTAGCTAACTATGGCTACACCTTC.

The chain links TRBV9 to TRBJ1-5; TRBD1 is a possible D gene (6 bases). Trimming stripped 4 bases from V and 7 bases from J, with 18 bases between. Germline CDR1 SGDLS, CDR2 YYNGEE. There are 15 residues in the CDR3. This CDR3 reads CASSSGQSHRQPQHF. CDR3 nucleotide sequence: TGTGCCAGCAGCTCTGGACAGAGTCACCGCCAGCCCCAGCATTTT.

This sequence joins TRBV7-2 and TRBJ2-3; D not certain. The CDR3 consists of 13 residues. The germline V gene has CDR1 SGHTA and CDR2 FQGNSA. Trimming left V 5 bases short and J 4 bases short, with 10 bases between. The CDR3 here is CASSPPGPDTQYF. As DNA, the CDR3 is TGTGCCAGCAGCCCCCCGGGTCCAGATACGCAGTATTTT.

This chain joins TRBV6-5 and TRBJ1-1; tentatively, D is TRBD1 (5 bases). The germline V and J ends were trimmed by 7 bases and 10 bases, with 16 bases remaining between them. The CDR3 spans 12 residues. CDR1 MNHEY and CDR2 SVGAGI come from the germline V gene. The CDR3 nucleotides are TGTGCCAGCACTTCAGACGGGGGGTTAGCTTTCTTT. It translates to CASTSDGGLAFF.

V usage is TRBV2 and J usage is TRBJ1-6; no clear D. Between the trimmed V and J ends, which lost 2 bases and 11 bases, there was a span of 16 bases. CDR1 SNHLY and CDR2 FYNNEI come from the germline V gene. The CDR3 runs to 15 residues. The chain's CDR3 is CASSEKRVPETPLHF. DNA of the CDR3: TGTGCCAGCAGTGAAAAAAGGGTCCCGGAGACACCCCTCCACTTT.

The chain carries TRBV30 and TRBJ1-1, with 7 bases aligning to TRBD1. Germline V gene data show CDR1 as GTSNPN and CDR2 as SVGIG (reference sequence). V trimming: 7 bases; J trimming: 4 bases; junction bases outside the gene matches: 9. The CDR3 consists of 13 residues. The CDR3 nucleotides are TGTGCCTCAACTAAGGGGGCGGGCACTGAAGCTTTCTTT. It translates to CASTKGAGTEAFF.

The chain is built from TRBV28 and TRBJ2-7; 9 bases match TRBD2. In germline, CDR1 is MDHEN, CDR2 SYDVKM. Trimming removed 3 bases from V and 2 bases from J; junction bases left unmatched: 8. This CDR3 comprises 16 residues. The CDR3 spells CASSFRAGGLTYEQYF. Here the CDR3 DNA reads TGTGCCAGCAGTTTCAGAGCGGGAGGACTAACCTACGAGCAGTACTTC.

The chain combines TRBV28 with TRBJ1-3; no clear D gene. V lost 1 base, J lost 4 bases, and 11 bases lay in between. Germline CDR1 is MDHEN and CDR2 is SYDVKM. The CDR3 runs 15 residues. The CDR3 DNA follows: TGTGCCAGCAGTTTATTCATTTTAGAGGGAAACACCATATATTTT. Protein: CASSLFILEGNTIYF. The full variable domain, with the rest looked up from reference TRBV28 and TRBJ1-3, is DVKVTQSSRYLVKRTGEKVFLECVQDMDHENMFWYRQDPGLGLRLIYFSYDVKMKEKGDIPEGYSVSREKKERFSLILESASTNQTSMYLCASSLFILEGNTIYFGEGSWLTVV.

The CDR3 DNA is TGTGCCAGCTCACAAGCGGGAGGAACGAACACCGGGGAGCTGTTTTTT. Its protein is CASSQAGGTNTGELFF. The chain couples TRBV18 to TRBJ2-2; 9 nucleotides align to TRBD2. The CDR3 sequence is 16 residues long. V lost 4 bases to trimming and J lost 0 bases; unmatched junction nucleotides: 3. Germline V gene sequence: CDR1 KGHSH, CDR2 LQKENI.

This clone was counted once. The V and J genes are TRBV6-1 and TRBJ2-3; possibly TRBD2 for D (5 bases). Germline lookup yields CDR1 MNHNS and CDR2 SASEGT. Between the trimmed V and J ends, which lost 1 base and 2 bases, there was a span of 10 bases. The CDR3 length is 15 residues. The CDR3 loop is CASSEEEGNTDTQYF. CDR3 DNA: TGTGCCAGCAGTGAAGAAGAGGGAAACACAGATACGCAGTATTTT.

The chain employs TRBV5-1 and TRBJ2-1; D is uncertain. The germline gives CDR1 SGHRS, CDR2 YFSETQ. Trimming left V 0 bases short and J 15 bases short, with 13 bases between. The CDR3 runs to 12 residues. The CDR3 loop is CASSLVSSMRFF. Here the CDR3 DNA reads TGCGCCAGCAGCTTGGTTTCATCCATGCGGTTCTTC. Filled out from reference TRBV5-1 and TRBJ2-1, the complete variable domain reads KAGVTQTPRYLIKTRGQQVTLSCSPISGHRSVSWYQQTPGQGLQFLFEYFSETQRNKGNFPGRFSGRQFSNSRSEMNVSTLELGDSALYLCASSLVSSMRFFGPGTRLTVL.

The CDR3 nucleotides are TGCGCCAGCAGCCAAGATCGAGGCGGGCAGCCCCAGCATTTT. This gives the protein CASSQDRGGQPQHF. The gene calls are TRBV4-1 and TRBJ1-5; D remains ambiguous. The CDR3 is made up of 14 amino acids. V was trimmed by 0 bases and J by 7 bases, leaving 10 bases between them. CDR1 and CDR2 from the germline V gene are MGHRA and YSYEKL.